The rows below give T cell receptor beta chains drawn from one sample of a study of human T cells and chemical hapten exposure. In TCRdb, the RACE reads were re-called with MiXCR into one record per CDR3 protein. The sample yields about 84,000 distinct CDR3 sequences, 10% to 13% seen once. The material sequenced was whole blood, taken in connection with sensitization to the hapten diphenylcyclopropenone (DPC). Every receptor here comes from a woman in her forties or fifties with alopecia areata. Some clones in this sample may be carry-over from other donors' samples. Both conserved end residues are part of each CDR3. Each record gives: V gene, J gene, clone size, D gene, CDR3 length, CDR3 DNA, CDR3 protein. The D gene is left open where the match is weak. Size is omitted from some rows. Given values are once, few, many or a class for expanded clones.

v_call: TRBV9
j_call: TRBJ1-2
clone_size: many
d_call: TRBD1
cdr3_length: 14
cdr3_nt: TGTGCCAGCAGCGCAGGGGACAGGGTTTATGGCTACACCTTC
cdr3_aa: CASSAGDRVYGYTF

v_call: TRBV10-2
j_call: TRBJ1-1
clone_size: many
d_call: .
cdr3_length: 15
cdr3_nt: TGCGCCAGCAGGGCTGGGGGGTTACAGAACACTGAAGCTTTCTTT
cdr3_aa: CASRAGGLQNTEAFF

v_call: TRBV7-2
j_call: TRBJ2-3
clone_size: .
d_call: TRBD2
cdr3_length: 19
cdr3_nt: TGTGCCAGCAGCTACCCAAGGAGGGGTACTAGCGGGAGTGTCTATACGCAGTATTTT
cdr3_aa: CASSYPRRGTSGSVYTQYF

v_call: TRBV7-8
j_call: TRBJ2-7
clone_size: .
d_call: .
cdr3_length: 15
cdr3_nt: TGTGCCAGCAGCTTAGAAGTGGGGCCGGCCTACGAGCAGTACTTC
cdr3_aa: CASSLEVGPAYEQYF

v_call: TRBV28
j_call: TRBJ2-7
clone_size: many
d_call: TRBD2
cdr3_length: 15
cdr3_nt: TGTGCCAGCAGCCCCTGGGCGTTGCTAGCGGCCGAGCAGTACTTC
cdr3_aa: CASSPWALLAAEQYF

v_call: TRBV5-4
j_call: TRBJ2-3
clone_size: .
d_call: TRBD2
cdr3_length: 16
cdr3_nt: TGTGCCAGCAGCGCTGAATTAGCGGGGGACACAGATACGCAGTATTTT
cdr3_aa: CASSAELAGDTDTQYF

v_call: TRBV12-3/TRBV12-4
j_call: TRBJ2-7
clone_size: .
d_call: TRBD1
cdr3_length: 15
cdr3_nt: TGTGCCAGCAGCCCACGGGACAGGGATTTCCACGTGCAGTACTTC
cdr3_aa: CASSPRDRDFHVQYF

v_call: TRBV18
j_call: TRBJ1-5
clone_size: many
d_call: .
cdr3_length: 17
cdr3_nt: TGTGCCAGCTCACCTACTTCCCGGGCTGGGGGAAATCAGCCCCAGCATTTT
cdr3_aa: CASSPTSRAGGNQPQHF

v_call: TRBV19
j_call: TRBJ2-5
clone_size: many
d_call: TRBD2
cdr3_length: 13
cdr3_nt: TGTGCTACCTCTAACGGGAGGGTTGAGACCCAGTACTTC
cdr3_aa: CATSNGRVETQYF

v_call: TRBV6-6
j_call: TRBJ2-3
clone_size: few
d_call: TRBD2
cdr3_length: 18
cdr3_nt: TGTGCCAGCAGGCCGCAACTAGCGGGAGCCGCCCGGCCAGATACGCAGTATTTT
cdr3_aa: CASRPQLAGAARPDTQYF

v_call: TRBV5-4
j_call: TRBJ2-1
clone_size: .
d_call: TRBD2
cdr3_length: 17
cdr3_nt: TGTGCCAGCAGCTTGAGTCTAGGACTAGCGGGGTCGAATGAGCAGTTCTTC
cdr3_aa: CASSLSLGLAGSNEQFF

v_call: TRBV5-1
j_call: TRBJ2-5
clone_size: few
d_call: .
cdr3_length: 16
cdr3_nt: TGCGCCAGCAGCCCCGGGGGGCTTCGGACACAAGAGACCCAGTACTTC
cdr3_aa: CASSPGGLRTQETQYF

v_call: TRBV2
j_call: TRBJ2-5
clone_size: many
d_call: TRBD2
cdr3_length: 15
cdr3_nt: TGTGCCAGCATTAGACTAGCGGGAGGAGGAGAGACCCAGTACTTC
cdr3_aa: CASIRLAGGGETQYF

v_call: TRBV20-1
j_call: TRBJ1-2
clone_size: many
d_call: .
cdr3_length: 12
cdr3_nt: TGCAGTGCTAGTAAAGGGATATATGGCTACACCTTC
cdr3_aa: CSASKGIYGYTF

v_call: TRBV7-6
j_call: TRBJ2-1
clone_size: .
d_call: TRBD2
cdr3_length: 15
cdr3_nt: TGTGCCAGCAGCTCCTCCAGAGCGGGAGGCGATGAGCAGTTCTTC
cdr3_aa: CASSSSRAGGDEQFF

v_call: TRBV7-6
j_call: TRBJ2-1
clone_size: .
d_call: .
cdr3_length: 13
cdr3_nt: TGTGCCAGCAGCTTAAGGAACCCCAATGAGCAGTTCTTC
cdr3_aa: CASSLRNPNEQFF

v_call: TRBV5-1
j_call: TRBJ2-3
clone_size: few
d_call: TRBD1
cdr3_length: 16
cdr3_nt: TGCGCCAGCAGCTTGGCCCCGGGACAGGGACCAGATACGCAGTATTTT
cdr3_aa: CASSLAPGQGPDTQYF

v_call: TRBV18
j_call: TRBJ1-6
clone_size: few
d_call: TRBD1
cdr3_length: 15
cdr3_nt: TGTGCCAGCTCACAAACGACAGGGACTAATTCACCCCTCCACTTT
cdr3_aa: CASSQTTGTNSPLHF

v_call: TRBV2
j_call: TRBJ2-3
clone_size: .
d_call: .
cdr3_length: 18
cdr3_nt: TGTGCCAGCAGTGAACCACGGCCAGGACTTATAAGCACAGATACGCAGTATTTT
cdr3_aa: CASSEPRPGLISTDTQYF

v_call: TRBV29-1
j_call: TRBJ2-3
clone_size: .
d_call: .
cdr3_length: 13
cdr3_nt: TGCAGCTCCGAAGAAGCACCAACAGATACGCAGTATTTT
cdr3_aa: CSSEEAPTDTQYF

v_call: TRBV12-3/TRBV12-4
j_call: TRBJ1-5
clone_size: many
d_call: .
cdr3_length: 17
cdr3_nt: TGTGCCAGCAGTCCAGGTGGGGCCGACGGAAGCAATCAGCCCCAGCATTTT
cdr3_aa: CASSPGGADGSNQPQHF

v_call: TRBV29-1
j_call: TRBJ2-7
clone_size: many
d_call: .
cdr3_length: 13
cdr3_nt: TGCAGCGTTCTTGGACACGGCGGGTACGAGCAGTACTTC
cdr3_aa: CSVLGHGGYEQYF

v_call: TRBV6-5
j_call: TRBJ2-3
clone_size: few
d_call: .
cdr3_length: 12
cdr3_nt: TGTGCCAGCAGGTCCCATTCAGATACGCAGTATTTT
cdr3_aa: CASRSHSDTQYF

v_call: TRBV28
j_call: TRBJ2-3
clone_size: few
d_call: TRBD2
cdr3_length: 22
cdr3_nt: TGTGCCAGCAGGCAGAGGGGAGTGCGGCGAAGCGGGACTAGCGGGAGCGCAGATACGCAGTATTTT
cdr3_aa: CASRQRGVRRSGTSGSADTQYF

v_call: TRBV20-1
j_call: TRBJ2-7
clone_size: many
d_call: TRBD2
cdr3_length: 14
cdr3_nt: TGCAGTGCCACAAGCGGGAGAGTTTCGAGGGAGCAGTACTTC
cdr3_aa: CSATSGRVSREQYF

v_call: TRBV30
j_call: TRBJ2-7
clone_size: many
d_call: .
cdr3_length: 13
cdr3_nt: TGTGCCTGGAGTGTACGAGGGATCCGCGAGCAGTACTTC
cdr3_aa: CAWSVRGIREQYF

v_call: TRBV7-2
j_call: TRBJ1-2
clone_size: many
d_call: .
cdr3_length: 14
cdr3_nt: TGTGCCAGCAGCTTAGCCTTCGAGGGGCTTGGCTACACCTTC
cdr3_aa: CASSLAFEGLGYTF

v_call: TRBV20-1
j_call: TRBJ2-1
clone_size: .
d_call: TRBD1
cdr3_length: 14
cdr3_nt: TGCAGTGCCCCTTACAGGGGTCGTAACAATGAGCAGTTCTTC
cdr3_aa: CSAPYRGRNNEQFF

v_call: TRBV29-1
j_call: TRBJ1-3
clone_size: many
d_call: .
cdr3_length: 13
cdr3_nt: TGCAGCGTTGCAGGGTCGCGTGGAAACACCATATATTTT
cdr3_aa: CSVAGSRGNTIYF

v_call: TRBV9
j_call: TRBJ2-2
clone_size: many
d_call: .
cdr3_length: 17
cdr3_nt: TGTGCCAGCAGCGCCACTTTTGGGGCAGCGAACACCGGGGAGCTGTTTTTT
cdr3_aa: CASSATFGAANTGELFF

v_call: TRBV6-2/TRBV6-3
j_call: TRBJ1-1
clone_size: many
d_call: .
cdr3_length: 15
cdr3_nt: TGTGCCAGCAGTTTGGACGAGATAGTGAACACTGAAGCTTTCTTT
cdr3_aa: CASSLDEIVNTEAFF

v_call: TRBV6-2/TRBV6-3
j_call: TRBJ2-7
clone_size: .
d_call: TRBD2
cdr3_length: 14
cdr3_nt: TGTGCCAGCAGTCGGACTAGCGGGATCCACGGGCAGTACTTC
cdr3_aa: CASSRTSGIHGQYF

v_call: TRBV29-1
j_call: TRBJ1-1
clone_size: few
d_call: .
cdr3_length: 13
cdr3_nt: TGCAGCGTTGAACGGTACAGAAACACTGAAGCTTTCTTT
cdr3_aa: CSVERYRNTEAFF

v_call: TRBV28
j_call: TRBJ1-5
clone_size: .
d_call: .
cdr3_length: 14
cdr3_nt: TGTGCCAGCAGTTTAGGGGGATTCAATCAGCCCCAGCATTTT
cdr3_aa: CASSLGGFNQPQHF

v_call: TRBV19
j_call: TRBJ2-7
clone_size: .
d_call: TRBD2
cdr3_length: 15
cdr3_nt: TGTGCCAGTAGGGAGACGCCGGGACTAGCGTACGAGCAGTACTTC
cdr3_aa: CASRETPGLAYEQYF

v_call: TRBV5-4
j_call: TRBJ1-1
clone_size: few
d_call: TRBD1
cdr3_length: 14
cdr3_nt: TGTGCCAGCAGACGGAGGGGGCAAGTCACTGAAGCTTTCTTT
cdr3_aa: CASRRRGQVTEAFF

v_call: TRBV7-2
j_call: TRBJ2-5
clone_size: many
d_call: .
cdr3_length: 13
cdr3_nt: TGTGCCAGCAGCTTGACGCCCCAAGAGACCCAGTACTTC
cdr3_aa: CASSLTPQETQYF

v_call: TRBV7-2
j_call: TRBJ2-5
clone_size: many
d_call: .
cdr3_length: 13
cdr3_nt: TGTGCCAGCAGCTCTCAGCGGCAAGAGACCCAGTACTTC
cdr3_aa: CASSSQRQETQYF

v_call: TRBV13
j_call: TRBJ2-1
clone_size: .
d_call: TRBD2
cdr3_length: 16
cdr3_nt: TGTGCCAGCAGTTCTCGGACTAGCGGGGAAATGGGTGAGCAGTTCTTC
cdr3_aa: CASSSRTSGEMGEQFF

v_call: TRBV29-1
j_call: TRBJ2-2
clone_size: few
d_call: TRBD2
cdr3_length: 13
cdr3_nt: TGCAGCGTCGGCGGGAGGGCCGTAGGGGAGCTGTTTTTT
cdr3_aa: CSVGGRAVGELFF

v_call: TRBV24-1
j_call: TRBJ2-1
clone_size: .
d_call: TRBD2
cdr3_length: 21
cdr3_nt: TGTGCCACCAGTGATCCCCAGACTAGCGGGGCAGACTCGAGCTCCTACAATGAGCAGTTCTTC
cdr3_aa: CATSDPQTSGADSSSYNEQFF

v_call: TRBV7-2
j_call: TRBJ2-1
clone_size: few
d_call: TRBD1
cdr3_length: 14
cdr3_nt: TGTGCCAGCAGCGGAAGCAGACAGGGCAATGAGCAGTTCTTC
cdr3_aa: CASSGSRQGNEQFF

v_call: TRBV28
j_call: TRBJ2-1
clone_size: .
d_call: TRBD1
cdr3_length: 15
cdr3_nt: TGTGCCAGCAGTTTGGGGCAGGGGGCAAGGGATGAGCAGTTCTTC
cdr3_aa: CASSLGQGARDEQFF

v_call: TRBV12-3/TRBV12-4
j_call: TRBJ2-1
clone_size: many
d_call: TRBD2
cdr3_length: 14
cdr3_nt: TGTGCCAGCAGTTTGATAGCGGGAGGGGCTGAGCAGTTCTTC
cdr3_aa: CASSLIAGGAEQFF

v_call: TRBV30
j_call: TRBJ1-6
clone_size: few
d_call: .
cdr3_length: 15
cdr3_nt: TGTGCCTGGGGTAGGGACGGCATGCAGCATTCACCCCTCCACTTT
cdr3_aa: CAWGRDGMQHSPLHF

v_call: TRBV20-1
j_call: TRBJ2-7
clone_size: .
d_call: TRBD2
cdr3_length: 15
cdr3_nt: TGCAGTGCTAGTCTAGCGGGGGGCCTCTCACCCGAGCAGTACTTC
cdr3_aa: CSASLAGGLSPEQYF